This T cell receptor (beta chain) was captured in a study of cytomegalovirus exposure and HLA in healthy donors. The primer mix had 60 Vbeta and 13 Jbeta primers. Sequencing was performed with immunoSEQ multiplex PCR; in TCRdb, only in-frame clones are kept and a portion is missing. The data contain 140,000 or so clones, around 80% of them seen just once; the ten biggest clones take up 1.5% to 2%. The V and J ends lost 0 bases and 4 bases respectively, with 11 bases between them. Germline lookup yields CDR1 SGHRS and CDR2 YFSETQ. CDR3 length equals 16 residues. This TCR was sampled from a man in his forties in good health and CMV-seronegative. J is TRBJ2-6 and V is TRBV5-1; D may be TRBD2 (6 bases). Input material: PBMCs. The CDR3 loop reads CASSLAGGGGANVLTF. Written as DNA, the CDR3 is TGCGCCAGCAGCTTGGCCGGGGGAGGAGGGGCCAACGTCCTGACTTTC.